The 8 T cell receptor beta chains reported below all come from one sample, sequenced in a study of blood T cell repertoires in COVID-19. Only in-frame clones appear in the TCRdb table, and some are missing; sequencing was by immunoSEQ multiplex PCR. The top ten hold 2% to 3% of the sample, which has some 320,000 clones, roughly nine tenths seen once. Sequenced sample: PBMCs or T cells enriched from blood (not recorded which). The receptors here all came from a man aged 60 to 69 who had recovered from COVID-19.

The rearrangement links TRBV5-5 to TRBJ2-5, with D unresolved. Germline CDR1 and CDR2: SGHKS and YYEKEE (reference sequence). The CDR3 runs 16 residues. Trimming shortened V by 2 bases and J by 2 bases, and 16 bases separated the two germline ends. CDR3 DNA: TGTGCCAGCAGCTTTAGTCTGGTCGCCGGGCAAGAGACCCAGTACTTC. This translates into CASSFSLVAGQETQYF.

V usage is TRBV9 and J usage is TRBJ2-2, with D perhaps matching TRBD1 (6 bases). This CDR3 has 18 amino acids. Germline V gene data show CDR1 as SGDLS and CDR2 as YYNGEE. Trimming removed 0 bases from V and 6 bases from J, with 21 bases in between. The DNA for the CDR3 is TGTGCCAGCAGCGTAGCCCCCTCGGAAGGGGGTGTGTCCGGGGAGCTGTTTTTT. Translating gives CASSVAPSEGGVSGELFF.

The chain couples TRBV15 to TRBJ2-7; D may be TRBD2 (5 bases). V dropped 6 bases and J dropped 6 bases, with 18 bases sitting between them. Looked up from germline, CDR1 is LNHNV and CDR2 is YYDKDF (reference sequence). The length of the CDR3 is 14 residues. CDR3 region: CATREERVLGEQYF. The CDR3 DNA sequence: TGTGCCACCAGGGAGGAAAGGGTGCTCGGCGAGCAGTACTTC.

The V and J genes are TRBV12-3 or TRBV12-4 and TRBJ1-1, with D perhaps matching TRBD1 (5 bases). This CDR3 contains 13 residues. V shed 6 bases and J shed 4 bases, with 12 bases lying between them. In DNA form, the CDR3 reads TGTGCCAGCAGCCCTGGCAGGGTCACTGAAGCTTTCTTT. Protein sequence: CASSPGRVTEAFF.

This rearrangement joins TRBV15 to TRBJ2-3; 7 positions agree with TRBD2. There are 16 residues in the CDR3. Germline values: CDR1 LNHNV, CDR2 YYDKDF (reference sequence). After removal of 2 bases from V and 4 bases from J, the junction contained 9 bases not matched to a gene. The CDR3: CATSRTRGGGSDTQYF. CDR3 DNA: TGTGCCACCAGCAGAACCCGTGGGGGGGGGTCAGATACGCAGTATTTT.

A remark on this clone: A read error may produce the germline difference seen at one junction end. The V gene is TRBV27, the J gene TRBJ2-7, with TRBD1 identical over 8 bases. The CDR3 loop spans 17 amino acids. Germline V CDR1 and CDR2: MNHEY, SMNVEV (reference sequence). The CDR3, as DNA: TGTGCCAACAGTTTATCAGGGCCCGGGACAGGCTCCTACGAGCAGTACTTC. This encodes CANSLSGPGTGSYEQYF.

V gene TRBV2 combines with J gene TRBJ2-2, with 9 bases identical to TRBD2. J lost 5 bases, V lost 5 bases, and 21 bases had no gene match. In germline, CDR1 is SNHLY, CDR2 FYNNEI. This CDR3 has 20 residues. In DNA, the CDR3 is TGTGCCAGCAGTTGGACAAATAGAGATGGCGGGAGGGCCTTAACCGGGGAGCTGTTTTTT. It yields the protein CASSWTNRDGGRALTGELFF.

J is TRBJ1-2 and V is TRBV4-1; D gene unclear. The CDR3 totals 14 residues. Germline V gene lookup returns CDR1 MGHRA and CDR2 YSYEKL. With 0 bases removed from V and 3 bases from J, the gap between germline ends came to 8 bases. The CDR3 reads CASSQEPTDYGYTF. CDR3 coding DNA: TGCGCCAGCAGCCAAGAGCCCACAGACTATGGCTACACCTTC.